These 13 T cell receptor beta chains were all obtained from the same sample, sequenced in a study of beta chain features in type 1 diabetes. Sequenced material consisted of expressed TCRB transcripts (all of the isolated RNA was reverse transcribed). The protocol was immunoSEQ multiplex PCR, while the TCRdb copy is restricted to in-frame clones and leaves out a portion. This table has some 170,000 clones, roughly 60% appearing once. Study conclusions and caveats: Moderate yet significant TCRB CDR3 shortening was seen in Type 1 diabetes patients in all four CD4+ subsets.

These receptors lack a known antigen. Sequencing used naive CD4+ T cells from blood. The receptors derive from a man aged 25 to 40 with type 1 diabetes.

DNA of the CDR3: TGTGCCTGGAGGACAGGACAGGGTTTACTCAGACCCGAGCAGTACTTC. Translation: CAWRTGQGLLRPEQYF. V gene TRBV30 combines with J gene TRBJ2-7, with 8 positions matching TRBD1. The V gene's germline CDR1 is GTSNPN and CDR2 SVGIG (reference sequence). The junction had 16 bases not matched to a gene; V was cut back by 3 bases and J by 6 bases. CDR3 length: 16 amino acids.

Only a few counts were recorded for this clone. This CDR3 is CSARPLIEAFF. The CDR3 nucleotides are TGCAGTGCGAGACCACTTATAGAAGCTTTCTTT. The chain has TRBV20-1 and TRBJ1-1; D ambiguous. The CDR3 loop spans 11 amino acids. Germline V gene sequence: CDR1 DFQATT, CDR2 SNEGSKA (reference sequence). Trimming cost V 6 bases and J 8 bases, with 13 bases left between them.

This clone occurred a few times. The J gene is TRBJ2-3, the V gene TRBV9, with 12 nucleotides matching TRBD2. CDR3 length: 15 amino acids. The V gene end was trimmed by 2 bases and the J gene end by 6 bases; junction bases not matched to a gene: 4. Germline V gene sequence: CDR1 SGDLS, CDR2 YYNGEE. CDR3 in DNA: TGTGCCAGCAGCGTCCGGACTAGCGGGGTTGATACGCAGTATTTT. Its translation is CASSVRTSGVDTQYF. The variable domain in full, completed from reference TRBV9 and TRBJ2-3, reads DSGVTQTPKHLITATGQRVTLRCSPRSGDLSVYWYQQSLDQGLQFLIQYYNGEERAKGNILERFSAQQFPDLHSELNLSSLELGDSALYFCASSVRTSGVDTQYFGPGTRLTVL.

The rearrangement uses TRBV5-1 and TRBJ2-5; D might be TRBD2 (5 bases). The CDR3 totals 14 residues. Germline V lookup: CDR1 SGHRS, CDR2 YFSETQ. Trimming took 7 bases from V and 4 from J, leaving 17 bases between them. CDR3 coding DNA: TGCGCCAGCCGTACGGGAACGGGCTCAGAGACCCAGTACTTC. As protein: CASRTGTGSETQYF.

The chain employs TRBV30 and TRBJ1-5, with 9 bases that match TRBD1. Losses at the gene ends were 2 bases for V and 0 bases for J; bases not matched to a gene: 8. There are 17 residues in the CDR3. Germline V gives CDR1 GTSNPN, CDR2 SVGIG (reference sequence). The chain's CDR3 is CAWSSDRGIGSNQPQHF. The CDR3 DNA reads TGTGCCTGGAGTTCCGACAGGGGGATCGGTAGCAATCAGCCCCAGCATTTT.

Only one count was recorded for this clone. This rearrangement joins TRBV7-2 to TRBJ2-5, with 7 nucleotides matching TRBD1. CDR1 and CDR2 (germline): SGHTA, FQGNSA. The CDR3 spans 14 residues. V shed 5 bases, J shed 1 base, and the junction held 4 bases outside the gene matches. The CDR3 DNA sequence: TGTGCCAGCAGCCCGCGGACAGGCCAAGAGACCCAGTACTTC. Its translation: CASSPRTGQETQYF.

This chain links TRBV29-1 with TRBJ1-2, with D maybe TRBD1 (6 bases). V lost 5 bases to trimming and J lost 2 bases, with 12 bases between them. The germline V gene has CDR1 SQVTM and CDR2 ANQGSEA. CDR3 length: 13 residues. CDR3 protein: CSVLITGNYGYTF. CDR3 nucleotide sequence: TGCAGCGTTTTGATAACAGGGAACTATGGCTACACCTTC. Full variable domain (remainder filled in from reference TRBV29-1 and TRBJ1-2): SAVISQKPSRDICQRGTSLTIQCQVDSQVTMMFWYRQQPGQSLTLIATANQGSEATYESGFVIDKFPISRPNLTFSTLTVSNMSPEDSSIYLCSVLITGNYGYTFGSGTRLTVV.

This clone has just a few counts. The rearrangement uses TRBV25-1 and TRBJ1-1; no firm D call. This CDR3 spans 13 amino acids. Trimming took 7 bases from V and 2 from J, leaving 11 bases between them. Germline V gives CDR1 MGHDK, CDR2 SYGVNS. The CDR3 is CASMRPGNTEAFF. CDR3 coding DNA: TGTGCCAGCATGAGGCCAGGCAACACTGAAGCTTTCTTT.

Note on this clone: This sample also contains other DNA sequences that code for the same CDR3. V is TRBV7-9 and J is TRBJ2-1; tentatively, D is TRBD1 or TRBD2 (5 bases each). Trimming stripped 3 bases from V and 7 bases from J, with 7 bases between. The length of the CDR3 is 12 residues. CDR1 is SEHNR, CDR2 FQNEAQ, per germline (reference sequence). Here the CDR3 reads CASSLGDNEQFF. The CDR3 region has the DNA TGTGCCAGCAGCTTGGGGGATAATGAGCAGTTCTTC.

The chain recombines TRBV7-2 with TRBJ2-7; D possibly corresponds to TRBD2 (5 bases). V was pared by 1 base and J by 2 bases, with 12 bases between. Germline loops: CDR1 SGHTA, CDR2 FQGNSA. This CDR3 is built from 15 residues. CDR3 DNA sequence: TGTGCCAGCAGCTTAGTTCCAGGACTGACCTACGAGCAGTACTTC. Protein: CASSLVPGLTYEQYF.

This chain uses TRBV27 with TRBJ1-2, with D maybe TRBD1 (5 bases). The CDR3 loop spans 16 amino acids. V shed 5 bases and J shed 4 bases, with 20 bases lying between them. Germline V gene lookup returns CDR1 MNHEY and CDR2 SMNVEV (reference sequence). The CDR3 loop reads CASSPSGDGAGYGYTF. CDR3 bases: TGTGCCAGCAGTCCCAGCGGTGACGGGGCGGGCTATGGCTACACCTTC.

V and J are TRBV4-3 and TRBJ2-3; 10 bases agree with TRBD1. This CDR3 comprises 15 residues. CDR1 LGHNA and CDR2 YSLEER come from the germline V gene. Trimming at V came to 0 bases and at J to 9 bases, leaving 6 bases not matched to a gene. The CDR3 is CASSQDRQGAGTQYF. CDR3 bases: TGCGCCAGCAGCCAAGATCGACAGGGGGCGGGCACGCAGTATTTT.

The table lists this clone with a count of one. The chain has TRBV7-2 and TRBJ2-4; tentative D call: TRBD2 (6 bases). Germline CDR1 reads SGHTA; CDR2 reads FQGNSA. Trimming left V 1 base short and J 0 bases short, with 10 bases between. The CDR3 spans 16 residues. The CDR3 nucleotides are TGTGCCAGCAGCTTAGGCCGAGCGGGAGCCAAAAACATTCAGTACTTC. Residues: CASSLGRAGAKNIQYF.